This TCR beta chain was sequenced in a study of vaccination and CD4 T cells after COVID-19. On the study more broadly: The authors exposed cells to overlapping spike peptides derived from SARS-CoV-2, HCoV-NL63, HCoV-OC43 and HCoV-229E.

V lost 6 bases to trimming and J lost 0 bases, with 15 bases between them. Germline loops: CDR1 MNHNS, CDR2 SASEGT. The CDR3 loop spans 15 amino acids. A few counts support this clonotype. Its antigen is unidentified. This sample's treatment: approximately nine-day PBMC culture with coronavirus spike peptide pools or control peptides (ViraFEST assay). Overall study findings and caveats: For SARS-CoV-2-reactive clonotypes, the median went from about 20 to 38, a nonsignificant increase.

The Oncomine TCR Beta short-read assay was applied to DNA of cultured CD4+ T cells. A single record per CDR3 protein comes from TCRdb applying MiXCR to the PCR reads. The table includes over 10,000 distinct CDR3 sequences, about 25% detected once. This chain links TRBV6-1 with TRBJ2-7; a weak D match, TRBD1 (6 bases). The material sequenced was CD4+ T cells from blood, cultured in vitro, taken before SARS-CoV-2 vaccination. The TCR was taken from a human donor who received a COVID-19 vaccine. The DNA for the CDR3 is TGTGCCAGCAGAAAGACAGGATCGGGCTCCTACGAGCAGTACTTC. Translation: CASRKTGSGSYEQYF.